This is a list of T cell receptor beta chains from one sample in a study of blood T cell repertoires in COVID-19. The table came from immunoSEQ multiplex PCR; TCRdb's copy has only in-frame clones and leaves some out. The table shows roughly 340,000 clones, with roughly 90% occurring only once. Sequenced input: peripheral blood. These receptors originate from a woman in her twenties or thirties with COVID-19, enrolled during active disease. The CDR3 runs from the conserved cysteine through the conserved F or W. A D gene is named only where the DNA matches it firmly. The size field is filled for only some rows; it gives once, few, many or a size class.

>TRBV7-9|TRBJ1-1|-|-
CASSLGSGRGNTEAFF
TGTGCCAGCAGCTTAGGGTCTGGCAGGGGGAACACTGAAGCTTTCTTT
>TRBV7-9|TRBJ2-3|TRBD1|-
CASLKMAGGSADTQYF
TGTGCCAGCTTAAAAATGGCAGGGGGCTCCGCGGATACGCAGTATTTT
>TRBV27|TRBJ1-6|-|-
CASSLSGGAYNSPLHF
TGTGCCAGCAGTTTATCGGGGGGGGCGTATAATTCACCCCTCCACTTT
>TRBV25-1|TRBJ1-2|-|-
CASSELGGGYGYTF
TGTGCCAGCAGTGAATTGGGAGGGGGCTATGGCTACACCTTC
>TRBV18|TRBJ2-7|TRBD1|once
CASSPPTQGAYYEQYF
TGTGCCAGCTCACCACCGACTCAGGGGGCTTACTACGAGCAGTACTTC
>TRBV28|TRBJ1-1|-|-
CASSSPDRNTEAFF
TGTGCCAGCAGTTCCCCGGACAGGAACACTGAAGCTTTCTTT
>TRBV2|TRBJ2-7|TRBD2|once
CASSEWEGLPYEQYF
TGTGCCAGCAGTGAATGGGAGGGGCTTCCCTACGAGCAGTACTTC
>TRBV10-3|TRBJ1-2|TRBD1|few
CAIRRTQGELPTTYTF
TGTGCCATCAGGAGAACACAGGGGGAACTACCTACTACCTACACCTTC
>TRBV6-4|TRBJ2-3|TRBD2|-
CASSPGLDNADTQYF
TGTGCCAGCAGCCCGGGACTAGATAACGCAGATACGCAGTATTTT
>TRBV18|TRBJ1-2|-|-
CASSAGNYGYTF
TGTGCCAGCTCAGCAGGGAACTATGGCTACACCTTC
>TRBV7-2|TRBJ2-1|TRBD1|-
CASSLEGTGLYNEQFF
TGTGCCAGCAGCTTAGAAGGGACAGGGTTATACAATGAGCAGTTCTTC
>TRBV13|TRBJ2-1|TRBD2|-
CASSLLAGGPKNEQFF
TGTGCCAGCAGCCTGTTAGCGGGAGGGCCTAAGAATGAGCAGTTCTTC
>TRBV30|TRBJ2-1|-|-
CAWSEQDEQFF
TGTGCCTGGAGTGAACAGGATGAGCAGTTCTTC
>TRBV29-1|TRBJ2-7|-|-
CSVTRSANYEQYF
TGCAGCGTTACACGTTCCGCCAACTACGAGCAGTACTTC
>TRBV10-3|TRBJ2-7|-|-
CAISPRTPGQHSYEQYF
TGTGCCATCAGCCCCAGGACCCCGGGACAACACTCCTACGAGCAGTACTTC
>TRBV11-2|TRBJ1-6|-|-
CASSPNRNSPLHF
TGTGCCAGCAGCCCTAACAGAAATTCACCCCTCCACTTT
>TRBV5-4|TRBJ2-2|TRBD1|-
CASRYTGGGNTGELFF
TGTGCCAGCAGATACACAGGGGGCGGGAACACCGGGGAGCTGTTTTTT
>TRBV6-5|TRBJ1-2|-|-
CASSYSYGRGNYGYTF
TGTGCCAGCAGTTACTCGTATGGCAGGGGAAACTATGGCTACACCTTC
>TRBV6-5|TRBJ1-1|-|-
CASCRGFGAEAFF
TGTGCCAGTTGTAGGGGCTTTGGCGCTGAAGCTTTCTTT
>TRBV27|TRBJ2-1|-|-
CASSPLGANEQFF
TGTGCCAGCAGTCCCCTAGGGGCGAATGAGCAGTTCTTC
>TRBV27|TRBJ1-4|-|once
CASSLSGLTNEKLFF
TGTGCCAGCAGTTTATCGGGGCTGACGAATGAAAAACTGTTTTTT
>TRBV25-1|TRBJ2-7|-|-
CATSFLADEQYF
TGTGCCACGTCCTTTCTAGCTGACGAGCAGTACTTC
>TRBV2|TRBJ2-1|TRBD2|-
CASSERLAGGYNEQFF
TGTGCCAGCAGTGAAAGACTAGCGGGAGGGTACAATGAGCAGTTCTTC
>TRBV2|TRBJ1-2|TRBD1|-
CASPRAEDRSLYRKRGYTF
TGTGCCAGCCCTCGGGCCGAGGACAGGAGTCTATACAGAAAGCGTGGCTACACCTTC
>TRBV29-1|TRBJ2-7|-|-
CSVDRSGQGAYEQYF
TGCAGCGTTGATAGAAGCGGGCAGGGGGCCTACGAGCAGTACTTC
>TRBV15|TRBJ2-1|TRBD2|-
CATKPTSGGEQFF
TGTGCCACCAAGCCGACTAGCGGGGGTGAGCAGTTCTTC
>TRBV2|TRBJ2-3|TRBD2|-
CASSEGLAGLRDTQYF
TGTGCCAGCAGTGAGGGACTAGCGGGATTACGGGATACGCAGTATTTT
>TRBV12-3/TRBV12-4|TRBJ1-2|TRBD1|once
CAGRQGNWDGYTF
TGTGCCGGACGACAGGGAAACTGGGATGGCTACACCTTC
>TRBV4-3|TRBJ1-2|TRBD1|-
CASSQGQTSTGTENYGYTF
TGCGCCAGCAGCCAAGGACAGACCTCAACCGGGACAGAGAACTATGGCTACACCTTC
>TRBV15|TRBJ2-5|TRBD2|-
CATSKGGEGETQYF
TGTGCCACCAGCAAGGGAGGGGAGGGGGAGACCCAGTACTTC
>TRBV29-1|TRBJ2-3|TRBD2|-
CSVEVGGREVRDTQYF
TGCAGCGTTGAAGTGGGGGGGCGGGAGGTTAGGGATACGCAGTATTTT
>TRBV7-2|TRBJ1-1|-|once
CASSFWQGNTEAFF
TGTGCCAGCAGCTTTTGGCAGGGGAACACTGAAGCTTTCTTT
>TRBV9|TRBJ1-5|TRBD1|-
CASSVGQGLQPQHF
TGTGCCAGCAGCGTGGGACAGGGCCTTCAGCCCCAGCATTTT